This TCR beta chain was documented in a study of T cell repertoires in cytomegalovirus infection. Study background: HLA-B-restricted CMV epitopes that are well studied were used alongside recently identified HLA-C-restricted ones. Both a matching HLA type and CMV infection were indicated by public TCR beta signatures.

Germline assignment: CDR1 DFQATT and CDR2 SNEGSKA (reference sequence). This CDR3 contains 15 residues. Trimming removed 0 bases from V and 0 bases from J, with 9 bases in between. Broader study findings: What dominated the ex vivo response were HLA-C-restricted CMV-specific TCR beta clonotypes.

MiXCR, applied by TCRdb to the reads, yields one record per CDR3 protein. The data show about 920,000 distinct CDR3 sequences, about a third seen once. Comments on this clonotype: No antigen is known for it.

The sequenced sample was cultured CD8+ T cells from PBMCs, obtained from culture after CMV antigen stimulation. The chain combines TRBV20-1 with TRBJ1-5, with D unclear. The receptor was isolated from a human donor in good health (CMV status not recorded). Some clones in this sample may be carry-over from other donors' samples. CDR3 amino acids: CSARDPGFSNQPQHF. The CDR3 region has the DNA TGCAGTGCTAGAGATCCTGGGTTTAGCAATCAGCCCCAGCATTTT.